This entry lists 4 T cell receptor beta chains sequenced from one sample in a study of cytomegalovirus exposure and HLA in healthy donors. Use of 60 Vbeta and 13 Jbeta primers characterized the PCR. Clones were read by immunoSEQ multiplex PCR, and TCRdb kept only the in-frame ones, dropping some. In the table there are about 180,000 clones, over 75% of which are singletons. What was sequenced was PBMCs. The receptors originated from a woman aged 45 to 65 in good health and CMV-seropositive.

The genes are TRBV27 and TRBJ2-5; TRBD1 agrees at 8 bases. Trimming cost V 5 bases and J 1 base; bases outside gene matches: 3. CDR3 length: 14 amino acids. Germline V gene lookup returns CDR1 MNHEY and CDR2 SMNVEV (reference sequence). The CDR3 nucleotides read TGTGCCAGCAGTAGAGACAGGGGCCAAGAGACCCAGTACTTC. As protein: CASSRDRGQETQYF.

This rearrangement joins TRBV2 to TRBJ1-1; 7 bases fit TRBD1. Germline trimming cut 8 bases from V and 4 bases from J; bases unmatched to any gene: 7. The CDR3 totals 13 residues. The germline CDR1 and CDR2 sequences are SNHLY and FYNNEI. CDR3 bases: TGTGCCAGCGCCCTTACAGGGGTCACTGAAGCTTTCTTT. Residues: CASALTGVTEAFF.

The chain is built from TRBV7-2 and TRBJ1-2, with a weak D call TRBD1 (5 bases). The V end lost 5 bases, the J end lost 2 bases, and 12 bases lay between the germline ends. CDR1 is SGHTA and CDR2 is FQGNSA in the germline V gene. The CDR3 has 14 amino acids. CDR3 in amino acids: CASSAGTANYGYTF. The CDR3 nucleotides are TGTGCCAGCAGCGCGGGGACGGCCAACTATGGCTACACCTTC.

The J gene is TRBJ1-5, the V gene TRBV4-2; TRBD1 matches at 7 bases. V shed 4 bases, J shed 5 bases, and the junction held 5 bases outside the gene matches. The CDR3 sequence is 14 residues long. In germline, CDR1 is LGHNA, CDR2 YNFKEQ. CDR3 in amino acids: CASSPGQRYQPQHF. The CDR3 DNA reads as TGTGCCAGCAGCCCGGGACAGCGATATCAGCCCCAGCATTTT.